These T cell receptor beta chains were read from a single sample in a study of T cell responses to AZD1222 COVID-19 vaccine. The table came from immunoSEQ multiplex PCR; TCRdb's copy has only in-frame clones and leaves some out. The sample shows tens of thousands of clones, roughly 89% of them seen only once. The sequencing here drew on peripheral blood, taken 28 days after the second AZD1222 dose. All receptors come from an adult who received the AZD1222 COVID-19 vaccine. Each CDR3 is given with its conserved first and last residue. The D gene is left open where the match is weak. Expanded clones get a size class; other rows say once, few or many, or leave the size out.

j_call v_call clone_size d_call cdr3_nt cdr3_aa
TRBJ2-1 TRBV27 NA TRBD1 TGTGCCAGCAACGTCAGGGGGCATTCTTCCTACAATGAGCAGTTCTTC CASNVRGHSSYNEQFF
TRBJ1-2 TRBV27 NA NA TGTGCCAGCAGTTTTGCGAACCAGCGAGATGGCTACACCTTC CASSFANQRDGYTF
TRBJ1-5 TRBV7-3 once NA TGTGCCAGCAGCCTCAGGGCTGGGCAGCCCCAGCATTTT CASSLRAGQPQHF
TRBJ1-1 TRBV6-5 NA NA TGTGCCAGCACTTCGGACGGGAACACTGAAGCTTTCTTT CASTSDGNTEAFF
TRBJ2-4 TRBV7-2 NA TRBD2 TGTGCCAGCAGTTTAGGTTTAGCGGGAGGGCCTAACATTCAGTACTTC CASSLGLAGGPNIQYF
TRBJ1-6 TRBV2 NA TRBD1 TGTGCCAGCTATGAGAGACAGGGAGATTCACCCCTCCACTTT CASYERQGDSPLHF
TRBJ2-5 TRBV18 NA NA TGTGCCAGCTCACCGACCGGGGGGCGAGAGACCCAGTACTTC CASSPTGGRETQYF
TRBJ2-1 TRBV6-1 NA TRBD1 TGTGCCAGCAGTGAAAGGGGGCTAGGAAGCTCCTACAATGAGCAGTTCTTC CASSERGLGSSYNEQFF
TRBJ1-2 TRBV30 NA NA TGTGCCTGGAGTCCCGAACTGTATGGCTACACCTTC CAWSPELYGYTF
TRBJ1-6 TRBV3-1/TRBV3-2 NA TRBD1 TGTGCCAGCAGATCCGGGACAGGGAAACATTCACCCCTCCACTTT CASRSGTGKHSPLHF
TRBJ2-1 TRBV24-1 once TRBD2 TGTGCCACCAGTGACCCCGGGACTAGCGGGAGGGTGGGGTACAATGAGCAGTTCTTC CATSDPGTSGRVGYNEQFF
TRBJ1-6 TRBV18 NA TRBD1 TGTGCCAGTAGCCCCGGGACAGCTGCGAATTCACCCCTCCACTTT CASSPGTAANSPLHF
TRBJ2-3 TRBV10-1 NA NA TGCGCCAGAGAAGGGGCCAGGGGAACAGATACGCAGTATTTT CAREGARGTDTQYF
TRBJ2-3 TRBV3-1/TRBV3-2 NA NA TGTGCCAGCAGCCAAAGACGGAACACAGATACGCAGTATTTT CASSQRRNTDTQYF
TRBJ2-2 TRBV11-2 few TRBD2 TGTGCCAGCAGCCCCCTAGCGGGGGGGCAATGGACCGGGGAGCTGTTTTTT CASSPLAGGQWTGELFF
TRBJ2-7 TRBV11-1 NA TRBD1 TGTGCCGTGCGAGGGGGCCAGGAGCAGTACTTC CAVRGGQEQYF
TRBJ2-1 TRBV5-1 NA TRBD2 TGCGCCAGCAGCGCGGGACTAGCGGACCCCGATGAGCAGTTCTTC CASSAGLADPDEQFF
TRBJ2-7 TRBV9 NA NA TGTGCCAGCAGCTCCGGACGGGGCTACGAGCAGTACTTC CASSSGRGYEQYF
TRBJ2-2 TRBV18 NA TRBD1 TGTGCCAGCTCACCGCTACAGGGGGACACCGGGGAGCTGTTTTTT CASSPLQGDTGELFF
TRBJ2-1 TRBV29-1 NA TRBD1 TGCAGCGCTCGGGACAGGGGGTACAATGAGCAGTTCTTC CSARDRGYNEQFF
TRBJ2-2 TRBV5-1 NA TRBD2 TGCGCCAGCAGCTGGTCTCGGGGGCCGGGACTAGCGGATCAGACCGGGGAGCTGTTTTTT CASSWSRGPGLADQTGELFF
TRBJ1-1 TRBV11-1 NA NA TGTGCCAGCAGCCTCCGGCCCCGGGGGCTGAACACTGAAGCTTTCTTT CASSLRPRGLNTEAFF
TRBJ2-1 TRBV7-6 NA TRBD2 TGTGCCAGCAGCAGTTTTAGCGGGAACTGGTACAATGAGCAGTTCTTC CASSSFSGNWYNEQFF
TRBJ2-1 TRBV14 NA NA TGTGCCAGCAGCCAGGACAGCCTTTTTTACAATGAGCAGTTCTTC CASSQDSLFYNEQFF
TRBJ2-1 TRBV11-3 NA TRBD2 TGTGCCAGCAGCCCTCGGACTAGCGGGAGGGGTAATGAGCAGTTCTTC CASSPRTSGRGNEQFF
TRBJ2-7 TRBV11-2 NA NA TGTGCCAGCAGCTTAGGTTTTAACCCGTACGAGCAGTACTTC CASSLGFNPYEQYF
TRBJ1-1 TRBV5-1 NA TRBD1 TGCGCCAGCAGCTTACAGGACAGGATGCCAGCTTTCTTT CASSLQDRMPAFF
TRBJ1-2 TRBV11-2 NA NA TGTGCCAGCAGCAAAGGGGGGGTCGGCTATGGCTACACCTTC CASSKGGVGYGYTF
TRBJ2-1 TRBV6-2/TRBV6-3 NA NA TGTGCCAGCAGTTACACTCTTACCTACAATGAGCAGTTCTTC CASSYTLTYNEQFF
TRBJ1-2 TRBV29-1 NA NA TGCAGCGTCGACCGGGGCGACTATGGCTACACCTTC CSVDRGDYGYTF
TRBJ2-7 TRBV7-9 NA NA TGTGCCAGCAGCTTTTTAGAAGCCCAGTTGGGTGAGCAGTACTTC CASSFLEAQLGEQYF
TRBJ2-7 TRBV7-2 NA NA TGTGCCAGCAGCGGCAGAGTACAATACGAGCAGTACTTC CASSGRVQYEQYF
TRBJ1-2 TRBV6-4 few TRBD1 TGTGCCAGCAGTGACGGTGGGGACAGGGCGGGCTATGGCTACACCTTC CASSDGGDRAGYGYTF
TRBJ1-1 TRBV30 NA NA TGTGCCTGGAGTCCACACTCGAACACTGAAGCTTTCTTT CAWSPHSNTEAFF
TRBJ2-1 TRBV27 NA NA TGTGCCAGCAGTCCTCGGACCCCCTCAGAGGAGCAGTTCTTC CASSPRTPSEEQFF
TRBJ1-6 TRBV6-5 NA NA TGTGCCAGCAGTACCCGACGCGGGTCACCCCTCCACTTT CASSTRRGSPLHF
TRBJ1-4 TRBV4-1 NA NA TGCGCCAGCAGCCAAGGGACGGGTGCTACTAATGAAAAACTGTTTTTT CASSQGTGATNEKLFF
TRBJ1-1 TRBV28 NA NA TGTGCCAGCAGTTTAAAATTGTCAGCCATGAACACTGAAGCTTTCTTT CASSLKLSAMNTEAFF
TRBJ1-1 TRBV29-1 NA NA TGCAGCGTTGACGGTGAAGCTTTCTTT CSVDGEAFF
TRBJ2-6 TRBV11-3 NA TRBD2 TGTGCCAGCAAACCCCGGGAGGGAAACTCTGGGGCCAACGTCCTGACTTTC CASKPREGNSGANVLTF
TRBJ1-1 TRBV4-1 NA NA TGCGCCAGCGGACAATCAGGGGACACTGAAGCTTTCTTT CASGQSGDTEAFF
TRBJ1-5 TRBV7-8 NA NA TGTGCCAGCAGCTTAGGACAGTTAGGTAATCAGCCCCAGCATTTT CASSLGQLGNQPQHF
TRBJ1-6 TRBV19 NA NA TGTGCCAGTAGTATGGACAGCCGTTCACCCCTCCACTTT CASSMDSRSPLHF
TRBJ1-4 TRBV2 NA NA TGTGCCAGCAGAGCCCGGGGGGCCACGGAAAAACTGTTTTTT CASRARGATEKLFF
TRBJ1-3 TRBV7-9 NA TRBD1 TGTGCCAGCAGCTCCCGGGACAGGGTCTCTGGAAACACCATATATTTT CASSSRDRVSGNTIYF
TRBJ2-1 TRBV7-7 once TRBD1 TGTGCCAGCAGCCGGACAGGGGCCGCGGGCAATGAGCAGTTCTTC CASSRTGAAGNEQFF
TRBJ1-2 TRBV18 NA NA TGTGCCAGCTCGCCTGAACAGGTGCCCTTTCGGGGCTACACCTTC CASSPEQVPFRGYTF
TRBJ1-2 TRBV5-4 NA NA TGTGCCAGCAGCCCGGGTCCCTATGGCTACACCTTC CASSPGPYGYTF
TRBJ1-5 TRBV6-6 NA NA TGTGCCAGCAGTTACGCCGGTTTAAGGCATTTT CASSYAGLRHF
TRBJ2-7 TRBV5-6 few NA TGTGCCAGCAGCTTGGCCCCCGGGGGCTCCTACGAGCAGTACTTC CASSLAPGGSYEQYF
TRBJ2-1 TRBV28 few TRBD2 TGTGCCAGTCCTCCTAGCGGGGGGGAATCCTCCTACAATGAGCAGTTCTTC CASPPSGGESSYNEQFF
TRBJ1-1 TRBV3-1/TRBV3-2 NA TRBD1 TGTGCCAGCAGCCGGGACAGCCTGAACACTGAAGCTTTCTTT CASSRDSLNTEAFF
TRBJ2-1 TRBV9 NA TRBD2 TGTGCCAGCAGCGTAGCTACGGGGGCCCCGGGGCTAGCGGGGGGATTTGGCAATGAGCAGTTCTTC CASSVATGAPGLAGGFGNEQFF